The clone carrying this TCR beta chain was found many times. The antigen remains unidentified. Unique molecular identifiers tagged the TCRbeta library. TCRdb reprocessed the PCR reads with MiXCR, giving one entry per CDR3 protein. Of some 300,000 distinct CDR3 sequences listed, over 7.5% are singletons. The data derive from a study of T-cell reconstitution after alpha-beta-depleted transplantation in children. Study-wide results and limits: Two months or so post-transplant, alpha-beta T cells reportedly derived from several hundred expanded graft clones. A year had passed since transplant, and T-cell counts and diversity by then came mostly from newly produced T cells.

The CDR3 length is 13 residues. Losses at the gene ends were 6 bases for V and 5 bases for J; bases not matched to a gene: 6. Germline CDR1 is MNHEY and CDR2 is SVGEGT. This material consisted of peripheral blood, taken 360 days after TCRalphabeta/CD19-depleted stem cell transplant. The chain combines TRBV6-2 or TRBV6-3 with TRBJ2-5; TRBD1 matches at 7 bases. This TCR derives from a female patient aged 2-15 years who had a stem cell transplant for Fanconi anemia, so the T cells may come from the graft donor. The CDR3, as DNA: TGTGCCAGCAGAACAGGGGAGCGGGAGACCCAGTACTTC. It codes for CASRTGERETQYF.